This entry features one TCR beta chain sequence. The antigen is not known. This CDR3 spans 14 amino acids. Germline CDR1 reads SGHNT; CDR2 reads YYREEE (reference sequence). Trimming stripped 1 base from V and 2 bases from J, with 8 bases between. This entry is derived from a study of early stage breast cancer tumors. General study findings and limits: In about 90% of the 16 patients, blood comparison separated tumor from normal breast. Compared with adjacent normal breast tissue, tumors showed approximately 2.5-fold greater T cell density and higher clonality. Unsorted bulk genomic DNA sequencing lacked pairing and functional marker data.

Data came from immunoSEQ multiplex PCR; TCRdb stores just in-frame clones and leaves some out. This table holds about 46,000 clones, around four fifths found once. Sample: blood. This chain links TRBV5-4 with TRBJ2-3; D unclear. The sequence was collected from a person in their 40s with breast cancer. The CDR3 spells CASSLLQHTDTQYF. CDR3 nucleotide sequence: TGTGCCAGCAGCTTGTTACAGCACACAGATACGCAGTATTTT.